The sequence of this T cell receptor (beta chain) was determined in a study of blood T cell repertoires in COVID-19. Generated by immunoSEQ multiplex PCR, the TCRdb table keeps only in-frame clones and is missing some. The sample has some 50,000 clones, approximately 89% seen once. Looked up from germline, CDR1 is SGHNT and CDR2 is YYREEE (reference sequence). J was trimmed by 2 bases and V by 2 bases; bases with no gene match: 3. The CDR3 extends over 14 amino acids. The receptor's source is a human donor in a cohort sampled during active COVID-19. The chain has TRBV5-4 and TRBJ1-2, with 7 bases fitting TRBD1. The sequencing sample was made of peripheral blood. The DNA for the CDR3 is TGTGCCAGCAGCTTCAAGACAGGGAACTATGGCTACACCTTC. It specifies CASSFKTGNYGYTF. Full variable domain (remainder filled in from reference TRBV5-4 and TRBJ1-2): ETGVTQSPTHLIKTRGQQVTLRCSSQSGHNTVSWYQQALGQGPQFIFQYYREEENGRGNFPPRFSGLQFPNYSSELNVNALELDDSALYLCASSFKTGNYGYTFGSGTRLTVV.